This T cell receptor beta chain was captured in a study of response to subunit inactivated influenza vaccine. V dropped 6 bases and J dropped 2 bases, with 19 bases sitting between them. The germline CDR1 and CDR2 sequences are SEHNR and FQNEAQ (reference sequence). CDR3 length equals 16 residues. In TCRdb, the RT-PCR reads were re-called with MiXCR into one record per CDR3 protein. Altogether fewer than 600,000 distinct CDR3 sequences are present, 6% to 9% being singletons, with the ten largest covering 10% to 15%. This clonotype appeared a few times. As yet, its antigen is unknown. Overall study results and limits: Seasonal influenza vaccination, on each occasion, was suggested by the authors to recruit few new T cells.

The receptor was isolated from a man between 50 and 70 years old who received an inactivated influenza vaccine. This chain uses TRBV7-9 with TRBJ2-5; D may be TRBD2 (7 bases). Source: PBMCs from blood, taken less than 30 months after vaccination. DNA for the CDR3: TGTGCCAGCAGGACCCTAGCAGGGGAGGGTCAAGAGACCCAGTACTTC. Encoded protein: CASRTLAGEGQETQYF.